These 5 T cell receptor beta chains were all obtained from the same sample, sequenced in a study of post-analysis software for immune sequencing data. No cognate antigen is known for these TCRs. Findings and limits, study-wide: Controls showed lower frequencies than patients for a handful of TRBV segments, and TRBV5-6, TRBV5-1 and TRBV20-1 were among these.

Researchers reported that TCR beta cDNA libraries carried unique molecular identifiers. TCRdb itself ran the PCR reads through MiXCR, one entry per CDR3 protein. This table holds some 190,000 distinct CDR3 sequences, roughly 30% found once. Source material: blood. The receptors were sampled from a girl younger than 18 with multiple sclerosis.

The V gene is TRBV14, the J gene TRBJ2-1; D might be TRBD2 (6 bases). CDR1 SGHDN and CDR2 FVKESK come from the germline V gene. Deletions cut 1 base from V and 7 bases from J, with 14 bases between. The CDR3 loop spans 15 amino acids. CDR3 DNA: TGTGCCAGCAGCCAAGCGTACGGGAGAAGGAATGAGCAGTTCTTC. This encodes CASSQAYGRRNEQFF. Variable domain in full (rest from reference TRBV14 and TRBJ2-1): EAGVTQFPSHSVIEKGQTVTLRCDPISGHDNLYWYRRVMGKEIKFLLHFVKESKQDESGMPNNRFLAERTGGTYSTLKVQPAELEDSGVYFCASSQAYGRRNEQFFGPGTRLTVL.

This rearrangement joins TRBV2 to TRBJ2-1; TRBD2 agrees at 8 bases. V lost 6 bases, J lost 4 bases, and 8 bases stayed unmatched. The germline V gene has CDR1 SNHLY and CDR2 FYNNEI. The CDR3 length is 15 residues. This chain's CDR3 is CASSATSAGYNEQFF. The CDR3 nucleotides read TGTGCCAGCAGCGCGACTAGCGCGGGTTACAATGAGCAGTTCTTC.

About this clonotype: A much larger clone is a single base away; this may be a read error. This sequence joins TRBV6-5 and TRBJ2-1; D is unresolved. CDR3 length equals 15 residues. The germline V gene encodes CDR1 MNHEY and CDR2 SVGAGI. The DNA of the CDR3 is TGTGCCAGCAGTACCGGTGGCAGCTCCTACAGTGAGCAGTTCTTC. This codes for CASSTGGSSYSEQFF.

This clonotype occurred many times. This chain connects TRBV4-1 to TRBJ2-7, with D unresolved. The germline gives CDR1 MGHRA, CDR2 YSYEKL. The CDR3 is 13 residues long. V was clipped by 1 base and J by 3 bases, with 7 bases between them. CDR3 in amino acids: CASSQAPNYEQYF. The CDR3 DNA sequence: TGCGCCAGCAGCCAAGCTCCGAACTACGAGCAGTACTTC.

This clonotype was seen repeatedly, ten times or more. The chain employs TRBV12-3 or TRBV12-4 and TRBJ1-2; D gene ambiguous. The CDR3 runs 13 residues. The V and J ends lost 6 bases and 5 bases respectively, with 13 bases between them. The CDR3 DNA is TGTGCCAGCAGCACCGGACGGTTATATGGCTACACCTTC. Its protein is CASSTGRLYGYTF.